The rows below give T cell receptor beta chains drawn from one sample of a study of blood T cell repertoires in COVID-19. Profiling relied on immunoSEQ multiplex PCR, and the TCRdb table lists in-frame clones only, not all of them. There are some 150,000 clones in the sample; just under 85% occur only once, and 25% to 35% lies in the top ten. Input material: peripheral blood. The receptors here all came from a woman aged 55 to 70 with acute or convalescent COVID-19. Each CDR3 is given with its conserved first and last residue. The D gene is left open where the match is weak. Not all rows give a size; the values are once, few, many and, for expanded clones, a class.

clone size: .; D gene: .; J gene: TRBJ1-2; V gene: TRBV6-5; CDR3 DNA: TGTGCCAGCAACCAGGGCCGAGCCTATGGCTACACCTTC; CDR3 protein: CASNQGRAYGYTF
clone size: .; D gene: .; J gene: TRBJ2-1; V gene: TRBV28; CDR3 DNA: TGTGCCAGCAGTTTAAGGAGTGAGCAGTTCTTC; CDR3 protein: CASSLRSEQFF
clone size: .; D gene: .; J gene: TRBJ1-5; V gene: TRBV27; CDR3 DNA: TGTGCCAGCTCCGTCATCGGGTCACAGCCCCAGCATTTT; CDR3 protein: CASSVIGSQPQHF
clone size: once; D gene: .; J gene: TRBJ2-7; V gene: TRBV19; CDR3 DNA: TGTGCCAGCGCTGGAGCCCTCTACTACGAGCAGTACTTC; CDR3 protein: CASAGALYYEQYF
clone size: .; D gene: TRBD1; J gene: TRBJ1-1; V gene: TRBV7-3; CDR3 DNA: TGTGCCAGCAGCAAACAGGGGGGAGGAGATGAAGCTTTCTTT; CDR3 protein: CASSKQGGGDEAFF
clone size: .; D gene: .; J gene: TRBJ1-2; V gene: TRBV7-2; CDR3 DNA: TGTGCCAGCAGCTTAGTGACACGGGGGGATTATGGCTACACCTTC; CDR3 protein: CASSLVTRGDYGYTF
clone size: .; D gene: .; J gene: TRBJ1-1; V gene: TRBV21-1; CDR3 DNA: TGTGCCAGCTTGGACAGGCTTTACTTT; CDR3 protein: CASLDRLYF
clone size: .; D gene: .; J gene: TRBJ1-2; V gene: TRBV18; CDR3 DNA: TGTGCCAGCTCACCCGACAGGTCTTACGGCTACACCTTC; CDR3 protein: CASSPDRSYGYTF
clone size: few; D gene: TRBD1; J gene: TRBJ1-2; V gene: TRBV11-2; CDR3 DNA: TGTGCCAGCAGCCAACAGGGGACCTATGGCTACACCTTC; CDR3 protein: CASSQQGTYGYTF
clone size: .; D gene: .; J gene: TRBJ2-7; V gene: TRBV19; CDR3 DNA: TGTGCCAGTACCTCTGCGGTCGGTTCCTACGAGCAGTACTTC; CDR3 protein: CASTSAVGSYEQYF
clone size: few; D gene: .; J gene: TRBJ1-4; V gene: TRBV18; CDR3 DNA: TGTGCCAGCTCACCATTACAGCTACCAACTAATGAAAAACTGTTTTTT; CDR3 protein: CASSPLQLPTNEKLFF
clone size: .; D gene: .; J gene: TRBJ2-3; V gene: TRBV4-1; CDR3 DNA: TGCGCCAGCAGCAACATGGGAGCACCCCGGGGAGATACGCAGTATTTT; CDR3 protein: CASSNMGAPRGDTQYF
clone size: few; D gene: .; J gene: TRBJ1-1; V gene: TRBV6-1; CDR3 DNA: TGTGCCAGCAGTGAAGTTGGGGGGGCTAGGTCAGAAGCTTTCTTT; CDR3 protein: CASSEVGGARSEAFF
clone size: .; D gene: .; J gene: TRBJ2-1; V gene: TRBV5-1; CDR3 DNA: TGCGCCAGCAGCTTGGACGACACCGTTTCCTACAATGAGCAGTTCTTC; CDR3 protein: CASSLDDTVSYNEQFF
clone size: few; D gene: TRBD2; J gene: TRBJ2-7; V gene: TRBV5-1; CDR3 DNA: TGCGCCAGCAGCCCGGCGGCGGGGGTACACGAGCAGTACTTC; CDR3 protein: CASSPAAGVHEQYF
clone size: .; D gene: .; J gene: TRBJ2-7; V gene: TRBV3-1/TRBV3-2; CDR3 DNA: TGTGCCAGCAGCCAAGCGAACGGGGGAGGTTACGAGCAGTACTTC; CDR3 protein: CASSQANGGGYEQYF
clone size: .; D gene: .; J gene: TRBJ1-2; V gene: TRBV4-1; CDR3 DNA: TGCGCCAGCAGCCAAGATGAGGGGTGGCAGGGTCGGGGGACCTATGGCTACACCTTC; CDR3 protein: CASSQDEGWQGRGTYGYTF
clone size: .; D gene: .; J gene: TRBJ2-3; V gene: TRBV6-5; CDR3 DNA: TGTGCCAGCAGAGCCCATAGCACAGATACGCAGTATTTT; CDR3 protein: CASRAHSTDTQYF
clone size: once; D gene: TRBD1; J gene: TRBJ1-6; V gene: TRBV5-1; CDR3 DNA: TGCGCCAGCAGCTTACAGGGGGCAGGATCACCCCTCCACTTT; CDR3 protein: CASSLQGAGSPLHF
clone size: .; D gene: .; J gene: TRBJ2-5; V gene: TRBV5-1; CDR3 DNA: TGCGCCAGCAGCTTGGACCGACGGTCGGGGGAGACCCAGTACTTC; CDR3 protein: CASSLDRRSGETQYF
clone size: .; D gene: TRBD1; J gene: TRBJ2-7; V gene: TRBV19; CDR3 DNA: TGTGCCAGTAGCAGGACGGGACAGGGAGGCTACGAGCAGTACTTC; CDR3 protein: CASSRTGQGGYEQYF
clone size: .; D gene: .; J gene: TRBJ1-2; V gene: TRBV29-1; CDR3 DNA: TGCAGCGTTGATGGAGGGACGGCGGGCTATGGCTACACCTTC; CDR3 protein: CSVDGGTAGYGYTF
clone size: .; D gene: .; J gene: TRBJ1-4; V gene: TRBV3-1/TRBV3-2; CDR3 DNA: TGTGCCAGCAGCCAATACCCCGGGACACCGGGTGAAAAACTGTTTTTT; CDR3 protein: CASSQYPGTPGEKLFF
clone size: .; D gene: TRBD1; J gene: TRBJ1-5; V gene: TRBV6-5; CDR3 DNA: TGTGCCAGCAGCAACAGGGGAAACCAGCCCCAGCATTTT; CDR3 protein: CASSNRGNQPQHF
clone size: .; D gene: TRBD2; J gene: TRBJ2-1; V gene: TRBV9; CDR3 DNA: TGTGCCAGCAGCGTAGCTAGCGGGGTCCCCAATGAGCAGTTCTTC; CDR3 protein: CASSVASGVPNEQFF
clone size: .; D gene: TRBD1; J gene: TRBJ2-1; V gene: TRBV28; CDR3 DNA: TGTGCCAGCAGTTTGGCCGGGACAGGGCCCAATGAGCAGTTCTTC; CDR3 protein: CASSLAGTGPNEQFF
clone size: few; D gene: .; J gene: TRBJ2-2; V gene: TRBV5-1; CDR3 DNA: TGCGCCAGCAGCTTGATGAGGACAACGAACACCGGGGAGCTGTTTTTT; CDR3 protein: CASSLMRTTNTGELFF
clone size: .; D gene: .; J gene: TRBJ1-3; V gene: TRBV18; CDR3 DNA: TGTGCCAGTTTCGCCGGGGGGGCGCGCGGAAACACCATATATTTT; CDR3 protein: CASFAGGARGNTIYF
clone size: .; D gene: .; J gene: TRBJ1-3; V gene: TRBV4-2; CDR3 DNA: TGTGCCAGCAGCCAAGATCCAGGCCCCTCTGGAAACACCATATATTTT; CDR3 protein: CASSQDPGPSGNTIYF
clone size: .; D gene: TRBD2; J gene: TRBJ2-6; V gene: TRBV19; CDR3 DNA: TGTGCCAGTAGTAGGGAGGGTGGGGCCAACGTCCTGACTTTC; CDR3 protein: CASSREGGANVLTF
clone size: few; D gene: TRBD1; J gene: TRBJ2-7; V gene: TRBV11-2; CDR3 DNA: TGTGCCAGCAGCTTAGAATGGGGACAGGCCTCGTACTTC; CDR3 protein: CASSLEWGQASYF
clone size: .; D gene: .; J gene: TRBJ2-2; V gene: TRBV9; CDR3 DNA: TGTGCCAGTCAGGGCGGTGGGACCGGGGAGCTGTTTTTT; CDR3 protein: CASQGGGTGELFF
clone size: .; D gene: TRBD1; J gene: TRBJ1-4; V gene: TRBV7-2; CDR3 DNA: TGTGCCAGCAGCCCGCGACAGGGGGCGAGGGAAAAACTGTTTTTT; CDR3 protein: CASSPRQGAREKLFF
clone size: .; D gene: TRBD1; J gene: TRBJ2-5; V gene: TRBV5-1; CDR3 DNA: TGCGCCAGCAGCTCCGGGGACAGGGGTGATGGAGAGACCCAGTACTTC; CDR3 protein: CASSSGDRGDGETQYF
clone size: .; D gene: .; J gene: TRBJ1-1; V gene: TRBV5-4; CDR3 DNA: TGTGCCAGCAGCCCGAAAGGGAGCATGAACACTGAAGCTTTCTTT; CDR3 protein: CASSPKGSMNTEAFF